The sequence of this T cell receptor beta chain was determined in a study of shared clonotypes between healthy human individuals. Study observations and caveats: Among donors, the sharing of clonotypes was expected to be influenced by sequencing depth.

Germline CDR1 and CDR2: GTSNPN and SVGIG (reference sequence). V was pared by 3 bases and J by 1 base, with 19 bases between. CDR3 length equals 16 residues. This table comes from immunoSEQ multiplex PCR, and its TCRdb copy is limited to in-frame clones, with some not included. The sample gives some 2,400,000 clones, around 95% of which show up once; roughly 0.13% is in the top ten. On this clone itself: Its antigen is currently unknown.

This rearrangement joins TRBV30 to TRBJ2-7; D could derive from TRBD1 or TRBD2 (6 bases each). Sample: naive CD4+ T cells sorted from blood. Subset given: CD45RA+ positively selected. The clonotype was recovered from a man aged 18-30 years in good health. CDR3 DNA sequence: TGTGCCTGGAGCGCATCTGGGGGGCGCATATCCTACGAGCAGTACTTC. Translated, it gives CAWSASGGRISYEQYF. Supplemented by reference TRBV30 and TRBJ2-7, the full variable domain reads SQTIHQWPATLVQPVGSPLSLECTVEGTSNPNLYWYRQAAGRGLQLLFYSVGIGQISSEVPQNLSASRPQDRQFILSSKKLLLSDSGFYLCAWSASGGRISYEQYFGPGTRLTVT.